This paragraph reports one T cell receptor beta chain. Germline V gene sequence: CDR1 MGHDK, CDR2 SYGVNS. The CDR3 spans 13 residues. V lost 4 bases and J lost 4, with 8 bases in between. The data are from a study of control samples from healthy donors and cancer patients. Produced via immunoSEQ multiplex PCR; TCRdb's table is partial and in-frame only. The repertoire holds 150,000 to 200,000 clones, with 91% as singletons. J is TRBJ1-5 and V is TRBV25-1, with D hard to call. Sequencing was done on a sample of blood. This receptor was obtained from a woman in her twenties or thirties in good health. Here the CDR3 DNA reads TGTGCCAGCAGTGTGGGCGGGAATCAGCCCCAGCATTTT. Translation: CASSVGGNQPQHF. Variable domain in full (rest from reference TRBV25-1 and TRBJ1-5): EADIYQTPRYLVIGTGKKITLECSQTMGHDKMYWYQQDPGMELHLIHYSYGVNSTEKGDLSSESTVSRIRTEHFPLTLESARPSHTSQYLCASSVGGNQPQHFGDGTRLSIL.